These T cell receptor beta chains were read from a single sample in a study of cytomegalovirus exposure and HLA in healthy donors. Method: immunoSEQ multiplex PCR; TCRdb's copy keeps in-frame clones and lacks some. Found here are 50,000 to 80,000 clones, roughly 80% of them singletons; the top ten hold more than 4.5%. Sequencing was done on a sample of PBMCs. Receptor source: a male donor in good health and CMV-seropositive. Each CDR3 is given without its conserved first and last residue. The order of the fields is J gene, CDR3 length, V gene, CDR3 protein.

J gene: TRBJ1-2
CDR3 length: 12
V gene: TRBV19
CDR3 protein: ASSTRTEIYGYT

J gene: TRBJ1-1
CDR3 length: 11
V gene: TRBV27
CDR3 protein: ASSFGGTGEAF

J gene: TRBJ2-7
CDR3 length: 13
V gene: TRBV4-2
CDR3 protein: ASSQDGRLANEQY

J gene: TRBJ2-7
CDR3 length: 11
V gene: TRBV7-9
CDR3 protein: ASSLAWGLEQY

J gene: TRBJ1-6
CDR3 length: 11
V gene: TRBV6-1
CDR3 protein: ASSVQENSPLH

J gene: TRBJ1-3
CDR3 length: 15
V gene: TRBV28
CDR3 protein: ASYSGTVNFPGNTIY

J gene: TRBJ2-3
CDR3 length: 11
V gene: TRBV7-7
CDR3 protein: ASSLGGADTQY

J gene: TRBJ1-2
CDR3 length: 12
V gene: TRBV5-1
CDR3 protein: ASSVDTVNYGYT

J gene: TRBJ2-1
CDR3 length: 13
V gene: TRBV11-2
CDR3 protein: ASSLALDTYNEQF

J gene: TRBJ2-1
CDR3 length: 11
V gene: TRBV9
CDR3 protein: ASSLSSYNEQF

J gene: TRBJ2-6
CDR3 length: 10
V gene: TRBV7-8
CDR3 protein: ASSPGGGILT

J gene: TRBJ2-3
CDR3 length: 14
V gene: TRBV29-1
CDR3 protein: SAENSNDASTDTQY

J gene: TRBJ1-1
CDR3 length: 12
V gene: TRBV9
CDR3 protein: ASSVAGQGSEAF

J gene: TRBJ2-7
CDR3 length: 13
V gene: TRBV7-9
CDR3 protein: ASSSGTVISYEQY

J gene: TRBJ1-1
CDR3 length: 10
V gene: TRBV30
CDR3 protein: AWSPVNTEAF

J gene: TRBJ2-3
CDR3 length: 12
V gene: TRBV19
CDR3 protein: ASSLQASTDTQY

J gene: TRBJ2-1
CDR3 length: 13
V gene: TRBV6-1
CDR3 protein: ASSEDERLAGRGF

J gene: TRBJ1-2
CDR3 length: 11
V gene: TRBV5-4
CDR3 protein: ASKVGGDYGYT